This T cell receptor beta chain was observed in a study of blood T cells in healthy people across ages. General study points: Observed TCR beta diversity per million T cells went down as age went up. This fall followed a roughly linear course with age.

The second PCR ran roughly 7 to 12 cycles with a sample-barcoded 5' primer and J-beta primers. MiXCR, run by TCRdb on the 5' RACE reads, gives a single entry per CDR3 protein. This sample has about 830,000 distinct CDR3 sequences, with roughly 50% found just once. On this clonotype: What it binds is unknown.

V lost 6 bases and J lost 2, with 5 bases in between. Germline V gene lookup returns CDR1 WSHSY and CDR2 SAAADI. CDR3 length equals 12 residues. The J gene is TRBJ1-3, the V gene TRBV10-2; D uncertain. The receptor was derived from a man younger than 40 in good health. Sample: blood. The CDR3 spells CASRAPGNTIYF. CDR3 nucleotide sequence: TGCGCCAGCAGGGCCCCTGGAAACACCATATATTTT.